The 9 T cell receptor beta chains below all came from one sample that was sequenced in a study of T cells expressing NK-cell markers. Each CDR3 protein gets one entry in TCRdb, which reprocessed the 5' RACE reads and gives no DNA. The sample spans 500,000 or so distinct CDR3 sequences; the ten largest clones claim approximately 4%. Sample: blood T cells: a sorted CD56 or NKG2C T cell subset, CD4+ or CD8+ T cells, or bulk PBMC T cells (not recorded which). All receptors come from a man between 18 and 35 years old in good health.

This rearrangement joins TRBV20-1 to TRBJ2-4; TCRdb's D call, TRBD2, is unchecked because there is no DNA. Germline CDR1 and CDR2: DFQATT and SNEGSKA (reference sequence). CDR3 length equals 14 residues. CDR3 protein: CSATSGRAGNIQYF.

CDR3 sequence reads: CASSLEAGGGYEQYF. The chain links TRBV7-2 to TRBJ2-7; TCRdb designates TRBD2, a call that cannot be tested without DNA. Germline CDR1 and CDR2: SGHTA and FQGNSA. This CDR3 is 15 amino acids long.

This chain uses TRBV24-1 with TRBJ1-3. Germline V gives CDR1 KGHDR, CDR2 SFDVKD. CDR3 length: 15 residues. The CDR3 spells CATSEGTGPGNTIYF.

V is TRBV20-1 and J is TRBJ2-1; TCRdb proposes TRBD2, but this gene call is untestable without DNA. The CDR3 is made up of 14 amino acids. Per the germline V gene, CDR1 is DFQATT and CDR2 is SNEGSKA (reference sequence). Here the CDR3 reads CSAGYGTSVSEQFF.

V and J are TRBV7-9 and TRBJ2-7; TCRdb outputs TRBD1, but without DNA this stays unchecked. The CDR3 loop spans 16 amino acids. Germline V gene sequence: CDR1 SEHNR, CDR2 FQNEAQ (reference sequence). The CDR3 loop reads CASSPWGETASYEQYF. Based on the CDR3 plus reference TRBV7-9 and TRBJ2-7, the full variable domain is DTGVSQNPRHKITKRGQNVTFRCDPISEHNRLYWYRQTLGQGPEFLTYFQNEAQLEKSRLLSDRFSAERPKGSFSTLEIQRTEQGDSAMYLCASSPWGETASYEQYFGPGTRLTVT.

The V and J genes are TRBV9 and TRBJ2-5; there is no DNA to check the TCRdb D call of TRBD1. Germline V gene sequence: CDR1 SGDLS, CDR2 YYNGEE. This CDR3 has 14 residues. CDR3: CASSVGGAWETQYF.

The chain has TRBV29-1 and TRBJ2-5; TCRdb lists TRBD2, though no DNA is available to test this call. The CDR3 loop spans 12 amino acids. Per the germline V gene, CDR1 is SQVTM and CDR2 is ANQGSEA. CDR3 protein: CSGTSGMETQYF.

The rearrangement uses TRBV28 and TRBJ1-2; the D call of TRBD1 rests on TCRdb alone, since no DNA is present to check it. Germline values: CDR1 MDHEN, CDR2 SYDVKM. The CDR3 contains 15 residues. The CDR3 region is CASSRMGSTGQGYTF.

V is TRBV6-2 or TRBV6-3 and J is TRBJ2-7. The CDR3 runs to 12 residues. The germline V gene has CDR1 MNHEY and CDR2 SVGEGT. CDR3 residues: CVARGLTYEQYF.